This T cell receptor beta chain originates from a study of cytomegalovirus exposure and HLA in healthy donors. On this clone: Its matching antigen is unknown.

The PCR was carried out with 60 Vbeta primers and 13 Jbeta primers. Data came from immunoSEQ multiplex PCR; TCRdb stores just in-frame clones and leaves some out. Among about 120,000 clones, 50% to 65% were seen once, and the ten largest hold roughly 10%. Study-wide findings and caveats: Among TCR beta chains, those listed as cytomegalovirus-associated numbered fewer than 200. Immune exposure was documented only through CMV serostatus. Most observed TCR sequences were rare, whereas some public TCRs were detected in many donors.

The J segment lost 0 bases and the V segment lost 3 bases, leaving 5 bases of the junction unmatched. CDR1 is SGHRS, CDR2 YFSETQ, per germline. The CDR3 has 17 residues. The sequence came from a woman aged 40 to 50 in good health and CMV-seropositive. The sequencing input was PBMCs. This chain joins TRBV5-1 and TRBJ2-7, with 14 bases lining up with TRBD2. The CDR3, as DNA: TGCGCCAGCAGCTGGGGGGGGACTAGCGGGAGCTCCTACGAGCAGTACTTC. Translation gives CASSWGGTSGSSYEQYF.